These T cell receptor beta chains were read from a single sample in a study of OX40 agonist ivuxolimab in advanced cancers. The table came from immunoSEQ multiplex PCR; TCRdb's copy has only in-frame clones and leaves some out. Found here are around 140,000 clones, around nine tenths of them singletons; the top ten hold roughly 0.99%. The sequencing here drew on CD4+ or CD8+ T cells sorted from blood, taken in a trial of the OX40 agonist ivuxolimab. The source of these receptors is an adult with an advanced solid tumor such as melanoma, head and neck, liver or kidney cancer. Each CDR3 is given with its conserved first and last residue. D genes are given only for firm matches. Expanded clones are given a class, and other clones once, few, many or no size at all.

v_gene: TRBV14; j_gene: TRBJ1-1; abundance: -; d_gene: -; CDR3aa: CASSQDWGNTEAFF; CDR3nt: TGTGCCAGCAGCCAAGATTGGGGAAACACTGAAGCTTTCTTT
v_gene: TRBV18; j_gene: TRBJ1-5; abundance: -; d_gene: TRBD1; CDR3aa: CASSPPRGREDNQPQHF; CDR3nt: TGTGCCAGCTCACCACCCAGGGGGCGCGAGGATAATCAGCCCCAGCATTTT
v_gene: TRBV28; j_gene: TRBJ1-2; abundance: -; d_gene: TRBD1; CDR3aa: CASKWTGGFGEYGYTF; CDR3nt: TGTGCCAGTAAGTGGACAGGAGGTTTCGGTGAATATGGCTACACCTTC
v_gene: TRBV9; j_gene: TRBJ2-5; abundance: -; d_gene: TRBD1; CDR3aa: CASSVDRGHETQYF; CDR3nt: TGTGCCAGCAGCGTGGACAGGGGGCATGAGACCCAGTACTTC
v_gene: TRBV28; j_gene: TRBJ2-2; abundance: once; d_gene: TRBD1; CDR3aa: CASRYTGTENTGELFF; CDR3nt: TGTGCCAGCAGGTATACCGGGACAGAGAACACCGGGGAGCTGTTTTTT
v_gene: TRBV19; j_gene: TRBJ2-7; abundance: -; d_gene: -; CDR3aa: CASSRGAYEQYF; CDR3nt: TGTGCCAGTAGTAGAGGGGCCTACGAGCAGTACTTC
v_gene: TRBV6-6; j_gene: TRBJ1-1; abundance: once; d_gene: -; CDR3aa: CASSHQGPEAFF; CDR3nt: TGTGCCAGCAGCCATCAGGGGCCTGAAGCTTTCTTT
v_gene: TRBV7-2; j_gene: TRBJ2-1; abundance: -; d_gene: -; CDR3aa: CASSAGRISYNEQFF; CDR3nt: TGTGCCAGCAGCGCAGGACGGATCTCCTACAATGAGCAGTTCTTC
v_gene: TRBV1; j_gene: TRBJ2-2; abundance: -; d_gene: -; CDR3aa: CTSSQDSTDLGNTGELFF; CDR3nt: TGCACCAGCAGCCAAGACTCTACAGATTTGGGGAACACCGGGGAGCTGTTTTTT
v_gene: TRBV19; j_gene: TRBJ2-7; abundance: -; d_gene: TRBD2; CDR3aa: CASSIGGSRYEQYF; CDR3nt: TGTGCCAGTAGTATAGGCGGGAGCAGATACGAGCAGTACTTC
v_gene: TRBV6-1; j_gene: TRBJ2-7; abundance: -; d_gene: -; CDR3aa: CASSDPRQLRSSYEQYF; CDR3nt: TGTGCCAGCAGTGACCCGAGACAGCTAAGGAGTTCCTACGAGCAGTACTTC
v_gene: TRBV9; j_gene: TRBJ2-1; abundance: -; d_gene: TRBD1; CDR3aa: CASSPRQGLISYNEQFF; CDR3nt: TGTGCCAGCAGCCCCAGACAGGGTCTAATTTCCTACAATGAGCAGTTCTTC
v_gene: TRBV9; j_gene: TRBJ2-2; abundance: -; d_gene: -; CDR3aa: CASSVSSGTDNTGELFF; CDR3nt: TGTGCCAGCAGCGTGAGCTCCGGGACCGATAACACCGGGGAGCTGTTTTTT
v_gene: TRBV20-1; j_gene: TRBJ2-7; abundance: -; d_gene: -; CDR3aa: CSAGGPYEQYF; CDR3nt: TGCAGTGCCGGAGGGCCGTACGAGCAGTACTTC
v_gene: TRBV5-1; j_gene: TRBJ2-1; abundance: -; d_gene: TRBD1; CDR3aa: CASSYQGAGSYNEQFF; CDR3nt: TGCGCCAGCAGCTACCAGGGGGCAGGGTCATACAATGAGCAGTTCTTC
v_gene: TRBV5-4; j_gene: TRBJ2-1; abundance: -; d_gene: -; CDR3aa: CASSLINGYNEQFF; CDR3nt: TGTGCCAGCAGCTTGATCAATGGCTACAATGAGCAGTTCTTC